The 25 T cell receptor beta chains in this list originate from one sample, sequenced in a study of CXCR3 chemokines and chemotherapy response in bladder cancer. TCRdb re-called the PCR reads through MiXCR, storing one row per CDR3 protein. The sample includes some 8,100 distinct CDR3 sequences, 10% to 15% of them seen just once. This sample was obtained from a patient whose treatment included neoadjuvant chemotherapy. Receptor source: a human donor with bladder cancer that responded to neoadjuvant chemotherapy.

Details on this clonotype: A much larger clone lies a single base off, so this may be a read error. The CDR3 DNA reads TGTGTCAGTAGTCCGCGCCAGACAGGGAATAGCAATCAGCCCCAGCATTTT. As protein: CVSSPRQTGNSNQPQHF. The gene calls are TRBV19 and TRBJ1-5; 7 bases fit TRBD1. Per the germline V gene, CDR1 is LNHDA and CDR2 is SQIVND (reference sequence). The CDR3 sequence is 17 residues long.

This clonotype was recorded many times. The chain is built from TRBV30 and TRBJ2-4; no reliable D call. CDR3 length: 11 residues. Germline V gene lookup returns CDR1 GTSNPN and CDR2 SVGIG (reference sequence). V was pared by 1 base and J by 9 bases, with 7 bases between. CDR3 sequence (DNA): TGTGCCTGGAGTGCCGGGTTCATTCAGTACTTC. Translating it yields CAWSAGFIQYF.

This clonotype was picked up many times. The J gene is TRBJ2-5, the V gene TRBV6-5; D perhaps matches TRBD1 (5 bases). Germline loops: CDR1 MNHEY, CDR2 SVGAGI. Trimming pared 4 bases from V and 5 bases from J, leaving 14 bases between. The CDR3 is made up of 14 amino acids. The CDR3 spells CASSSPRVRETQYF. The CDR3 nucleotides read TGTGCCAGCAGTTCCCCCAGGGTGCGGGAGACCCAGTACTTC.

The CDR3 nucleotides read TGTGCCAGCTCCATAGGGGCTGCCCGCGGAGATACGCAGTATTTT. Residues: CASSIGAARGDTQYF. The rearrangement uses TRBV12-3 or TRBV12-4 and TRBJ2-3; D might be TRBD1 (5 bases). The V and J ends lost 8 bases and 5 bases respectively, with 20 bases between them. The CDR3 covers 15 residues.

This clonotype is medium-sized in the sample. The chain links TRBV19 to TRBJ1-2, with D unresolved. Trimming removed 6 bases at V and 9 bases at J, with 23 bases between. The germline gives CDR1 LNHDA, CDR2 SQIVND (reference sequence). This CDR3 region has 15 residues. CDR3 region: CASRGREDPLLSYTF. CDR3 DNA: TGTGCCAGTAGGGGGAGGGAGGATCCCCTATTAAGCTACACCTTC.

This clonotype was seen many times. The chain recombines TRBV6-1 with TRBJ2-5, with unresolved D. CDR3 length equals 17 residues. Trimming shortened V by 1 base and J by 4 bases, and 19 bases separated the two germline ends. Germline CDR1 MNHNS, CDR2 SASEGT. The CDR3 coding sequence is TGTGCCAGCAGTGAAGGGAAAGCGCTCCCCGGCGCAGAGACCCAGTACTTC. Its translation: CASSEGKALPGAETQYF.

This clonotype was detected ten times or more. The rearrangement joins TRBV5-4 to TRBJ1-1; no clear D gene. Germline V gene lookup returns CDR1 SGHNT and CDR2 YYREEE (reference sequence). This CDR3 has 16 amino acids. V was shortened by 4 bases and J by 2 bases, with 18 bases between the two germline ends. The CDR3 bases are TGTGCCAGCAGCGTGGAACCAAGTCAACGCAACACTGAAGCTTTCTTT. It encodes CASSVEPSQRNTEAFF.

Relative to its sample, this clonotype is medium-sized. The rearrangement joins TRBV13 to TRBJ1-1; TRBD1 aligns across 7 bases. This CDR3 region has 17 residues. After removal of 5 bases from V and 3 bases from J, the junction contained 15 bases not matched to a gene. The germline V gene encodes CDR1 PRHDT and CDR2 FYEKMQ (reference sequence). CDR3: CASSLQPPGTAYTEAFF. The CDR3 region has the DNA TGTGCCAGCAGCCTTCAACCCCCCGGGACAGCTTACACTGAAGCTTTCTTT.

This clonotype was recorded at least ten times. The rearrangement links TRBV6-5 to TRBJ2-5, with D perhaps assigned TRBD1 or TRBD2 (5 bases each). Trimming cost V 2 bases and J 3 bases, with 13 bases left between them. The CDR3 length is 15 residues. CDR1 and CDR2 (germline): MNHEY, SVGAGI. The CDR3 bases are TGTGCCAGCAGTTACATGAGGGTGGGGGAAGAGACCCAGTACTTC. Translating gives CASSYMRVGEETQYF.

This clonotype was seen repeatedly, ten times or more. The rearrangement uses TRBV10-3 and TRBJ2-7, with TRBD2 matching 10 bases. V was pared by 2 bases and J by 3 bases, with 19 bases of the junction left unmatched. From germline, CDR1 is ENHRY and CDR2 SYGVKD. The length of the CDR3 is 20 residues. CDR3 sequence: CAISEIAASGGRQTLYEQYF. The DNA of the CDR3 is TGTGCCATCAGTGAGATTGCGGCTAGCGGGGGCCGACAAACCCTCTACGAGCAGTACTTC.

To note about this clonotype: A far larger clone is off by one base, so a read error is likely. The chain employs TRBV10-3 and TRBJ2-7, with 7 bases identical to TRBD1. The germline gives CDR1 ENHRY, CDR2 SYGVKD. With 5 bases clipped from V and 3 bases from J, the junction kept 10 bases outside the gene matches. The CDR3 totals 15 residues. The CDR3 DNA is TGTGCCATCAGTCGACAGGGCCAGATAGTCTACGAGCAGTACTTC. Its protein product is CAISRQGQIVYEQYF.

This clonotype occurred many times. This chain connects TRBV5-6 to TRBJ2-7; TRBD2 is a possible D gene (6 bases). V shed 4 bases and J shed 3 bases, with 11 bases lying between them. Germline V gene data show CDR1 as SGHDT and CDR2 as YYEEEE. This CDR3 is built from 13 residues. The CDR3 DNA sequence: TGTGCCAGCAGCGGGCGGGACCGCTACGAGCAGTACTTC. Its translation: CASSGRDRYEQYF.

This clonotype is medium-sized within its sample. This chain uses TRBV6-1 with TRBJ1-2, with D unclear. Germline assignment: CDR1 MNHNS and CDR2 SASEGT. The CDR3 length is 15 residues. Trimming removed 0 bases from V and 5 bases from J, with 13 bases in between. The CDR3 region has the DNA TGTGCCAGCAGTGAAGCATGGGGTAGGACTTATGGCTACACCTTC. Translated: CASSEAWGRTYGYTF.

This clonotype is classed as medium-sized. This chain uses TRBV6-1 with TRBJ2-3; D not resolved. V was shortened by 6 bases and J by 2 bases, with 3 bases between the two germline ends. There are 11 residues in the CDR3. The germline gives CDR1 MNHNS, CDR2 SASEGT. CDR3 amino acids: CASRHTDTQYF. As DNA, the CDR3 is TGTGCCAGCAGGCACACAGATACGCAGTATTTT.

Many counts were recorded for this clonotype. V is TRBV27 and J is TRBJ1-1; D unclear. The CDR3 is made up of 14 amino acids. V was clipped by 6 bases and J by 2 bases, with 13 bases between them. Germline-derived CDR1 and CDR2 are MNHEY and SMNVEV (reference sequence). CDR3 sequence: CASSFAGVNTEAFF. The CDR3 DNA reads TGTGCCAGCAGCTTTGCAGGAGTCAACACTGAAGCTTTCTTT.

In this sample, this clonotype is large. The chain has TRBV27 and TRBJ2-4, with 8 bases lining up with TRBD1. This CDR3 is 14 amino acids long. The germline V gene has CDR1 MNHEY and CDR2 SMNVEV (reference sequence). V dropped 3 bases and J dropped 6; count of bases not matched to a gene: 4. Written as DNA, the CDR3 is TGTGCCAGCAGTTTCCAGGGGGCCGGAAACATTCAGTACTTC. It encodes CASSFQGAGNIQYF.

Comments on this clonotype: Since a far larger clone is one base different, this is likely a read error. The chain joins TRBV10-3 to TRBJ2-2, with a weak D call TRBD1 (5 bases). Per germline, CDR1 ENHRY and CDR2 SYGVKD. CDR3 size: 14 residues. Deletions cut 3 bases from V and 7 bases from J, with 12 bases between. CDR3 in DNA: TGTGCCATCAGTGAAGTCAGGGTTAACGGGGAGCTGTTTTTT. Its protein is CAISEVRVNGELFF.

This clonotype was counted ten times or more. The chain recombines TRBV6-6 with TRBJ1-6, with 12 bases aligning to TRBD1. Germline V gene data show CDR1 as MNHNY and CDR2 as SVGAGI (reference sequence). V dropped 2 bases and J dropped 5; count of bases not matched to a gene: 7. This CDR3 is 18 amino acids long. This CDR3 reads CASSYVGTGGRNNSPLHF. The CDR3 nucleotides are TGTGCCAGCAGTTACGTTGGGACAGGGGGCCGTAATAATTCACCCCTCCACTTT.

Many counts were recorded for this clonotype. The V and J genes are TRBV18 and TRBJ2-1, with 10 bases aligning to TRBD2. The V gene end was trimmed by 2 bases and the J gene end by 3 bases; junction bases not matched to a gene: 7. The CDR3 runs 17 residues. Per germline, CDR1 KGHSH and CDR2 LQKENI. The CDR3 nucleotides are TGTGCCAGCTCACCAACCATTACTAGCGGGGTCTACAATGAGCAGTTCTTC. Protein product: CASSPTITSGVYNEQFF.

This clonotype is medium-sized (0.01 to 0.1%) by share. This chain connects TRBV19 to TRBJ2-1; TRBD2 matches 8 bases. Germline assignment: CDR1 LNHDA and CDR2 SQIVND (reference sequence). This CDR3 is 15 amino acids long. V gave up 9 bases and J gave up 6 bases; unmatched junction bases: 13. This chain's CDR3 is CASTRAGAGGNEQFF. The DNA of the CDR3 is TGTGCCAGCACTAGAGCGGGGGCCGGGGGCAATGAGCAGTTCTTC. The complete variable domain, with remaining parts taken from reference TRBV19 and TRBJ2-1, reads DGGITQSPKYLFRKEGQNVTLSCEQNLNHDAMYWYRQDPGQGLRLIYYSQIVNDFQKGDIAEGYSVSREKKESFPLTVTSAQKNPTAFYLCASTRAGAGGNEQFFGPGTRLTVL.

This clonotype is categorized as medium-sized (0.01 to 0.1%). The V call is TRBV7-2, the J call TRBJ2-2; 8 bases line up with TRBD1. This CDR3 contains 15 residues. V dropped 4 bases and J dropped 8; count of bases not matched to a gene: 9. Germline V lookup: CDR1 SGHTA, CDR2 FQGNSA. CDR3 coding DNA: TGTGCCAGCAGCTCCCGGGACAGGAGTAGGGGGGAGCTGTTTTTT. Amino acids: CASSSRDRSRGELFF.

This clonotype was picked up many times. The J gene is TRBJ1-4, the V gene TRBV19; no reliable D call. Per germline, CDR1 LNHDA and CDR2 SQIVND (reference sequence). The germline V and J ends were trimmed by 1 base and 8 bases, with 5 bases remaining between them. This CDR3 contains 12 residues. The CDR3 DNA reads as TGTGCCAGTAGTATAGTTAGCGAAAAACTGTTTTTT. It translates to CASSIVSEKLFF. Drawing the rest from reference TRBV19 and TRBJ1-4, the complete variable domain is DGGITQSPKYLFRKEGQNVTLSCEQNLNHDAMYWYRQDPGQGLRLIYYSQIVNDFQKGDIAEGYSVSREKKESFPLTVTSAQKNPTAFYLCASSIVSEKLFFGSGTQLSVL.

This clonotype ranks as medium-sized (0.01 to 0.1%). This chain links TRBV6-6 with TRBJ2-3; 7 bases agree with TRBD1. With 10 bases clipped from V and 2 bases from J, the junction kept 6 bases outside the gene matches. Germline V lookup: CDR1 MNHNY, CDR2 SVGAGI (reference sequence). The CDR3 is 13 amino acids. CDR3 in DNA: TGTGCCACTCCGGGACAGAACACAGATACGCAGTATTTT. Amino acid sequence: CATPGQNTDTQYF.

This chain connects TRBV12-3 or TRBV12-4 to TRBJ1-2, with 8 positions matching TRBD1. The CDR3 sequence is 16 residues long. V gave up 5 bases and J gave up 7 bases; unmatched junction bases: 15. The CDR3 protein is CASSPSYTGGSVGYTF. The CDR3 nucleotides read TGTGCCAGCAGTCCATCATACACAGGGGGTTCAGTTGGCTACACCTTC.

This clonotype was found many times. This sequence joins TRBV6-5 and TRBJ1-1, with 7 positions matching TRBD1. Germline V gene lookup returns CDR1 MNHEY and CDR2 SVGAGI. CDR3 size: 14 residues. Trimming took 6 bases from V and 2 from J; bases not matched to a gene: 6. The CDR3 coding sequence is TGTGCCAGCAGGCAAGGGACAGCAAACACTGAAGCTTTCTTT. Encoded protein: CASRQGTANTEAFF.